This T cell receptor beta chain was observed in a study of CD8 T cells in Susac syndrome (dated by TCRdb to about 2019). Some background on the complete study: The study used repertoire sequencing to test whether antigen drove CD8+ T cell activation and differentiation in Susac syndrome. Study-wide conclusions, independent of this receptor: The number of individuals in the TCR sequencing and HLA analysis was acknowledged as relatively small.

RNA was extracted with the RNeasy kit and roughly 0.45 to 1 ug was reverse transcribed using random hexamers. The immunoSEQ multiplex PCR assay, which covers 54 Vbeta and 13 Jbeta segments, was used to amplify TCR beta CDR3 regions. Bias from PCR amplification was corrected by using a synthetic template baseline for primer optimization and for computational correction. The authors processed their data as follows. Reads were annotated to V, D and J genes per IMGT and analyzed with immunoSEQ Analyzer, keeping only productive sequences. To calculate clonality, Shannon entropy was normalized by log2 of the number of productive unique sequences and then subtracted from one. Public and private clones were assessed among the 100 most prevalent clones of each patient and control. Clones were defined as Susac-specific if absent from the healthy and MS cohorts, from more than 900 published viral clones and from other ImmuneACCESS disease sequences. The public reads were quality trimmed at Q25 with fastp and then assembled into clones with MiXCR by TCRdb, keeping productive beta chains. Rows are combined by CDR3 protein, so each entry shows the most common genes and DNA. The V and J calls shown here were made by TCRdb, not taken from the authors' results. The sample has more than 55,000 distinct CDR3 sequences on record, 96% of them singletons. The biggest ten clones account for 0.11% of the sample.

In regard to this clonotype: Its antigen target is currently unknown. Within one base of it there is no much larger clone, and no base qualities were kept.

For CDR1 and CDR2, the germline V gene (reference sequence) lists LNHDA and SQIVND. V lost 5 bases and J lost 6 bases; the stretch between them is 19 bases long. Taken from cysteine to phenylalanine, the CDR3 has 16 residues. The sequence is cut down to CDR3 DNA, 48 bases in frame from base 1. Peripheral blood CD8+ and CD4+ T cells from healthy donors, Susac syndrome patients and multiple sclerosis patients were profiled by high-throughput TCR beta sequencing. Treatment-naive patients with stable or active relapsing-remitting disease fulfilling revised McDonald criteria were used as multiple sclerosis controls. Bulk CD8+ and CD4+ T cells were purified by magnetic negative isolation, whereas CD8+ TEMRA cells were enriched by FACS. Blood was drawn into EDTA tubes, processed within 24 hours, and PBMCs were isolated by density gradient centrifugation. PBMCs intended for TCR sequencing were frozen in liquid nitrogen and were later thawed in a 37 degrees C water bath. The sorted or isolated CD4+, CD8+ and CD8+ TEMRA cells reached a purity of at least 90%.

The sample comprised CD4+ T cells from PBMCs. The receptor was derived from a human donor with multiple sclerosis. The chain was built from TRBV19 and TRBJ2-2, with the D call perhaps TRBD1 or TRBD2, as 5 bases match in each case. The nucleotide sequence is given as TGTGCCAGTAGTCCCCCGGGACGGACGTCCGCCGGGGAGCTGTTTTTT. This codes for CASSPPGRTSAGELFF.